The 31 T cell receptor beta chains below come from one sample, sequenced in a study of T cells in Graves' hyperthyroidism and ophthalmopathy. What was amplified from RNA transcripts were TCR beta CDR3 regions. With the HTBI primer set, the TCR CDR3 went through a first round of RT-PCR. In TCRdb, the multiplex PCR reads were re-called with MiXCR into one record per CDR3 protein. The repertoire has a few hundred thousand distinct CDR3 sequences, around 25% of them found once; the top ten carry about 70%. The sequenced sample consisted of blood. The origin of the receptors is a man aged 50 to 60 with Graves' hyperthyroidism.

This clonotype was seen at least ten times. The chain links TRBV28 to TRBJ2-7; 8 bases are shared with TRBD2. The CDR3 extends over 12 amino acids. Germline assignment: CDR1 MDHEN and CDR2 SYDVKM. CDR3: CGVGGASYEQYF. The CDR3 coding sequence is TGTGGAGTCGGGGGGGCGTCCTACGAGCAGTACTTC.

The CDR3 here is CATSDALTGRRGYTF. The CDR3 DNA is TGTGCCACCAGTGATGCTTTGACAGGGCGTCGCGGCTACACCTTC. The rearrangement joins TRBV24-1 to TRBJ1-2, with 7 bases fitting TRBD1. The junction had 11 bases not matched to a gene; V was cut back by 3 bases and J by 8 bases. The CDR3 extends over 15 amino acids. CDR1 is KGHDR and CDR2 is SFDVKD in the germline V gene.

The sample holds a few counts of this clonotype. The CDR3 DNA is TGTGCCAGCAGCTCCACCCCGTTACAGGGAAAAGATACGCAGTATTTT. Residues: CASSSTPLQGKDTQYF. The chain recombines TRBV6-1 with TRBJ2-3; the D gene is possibly TRBD1 (6 bases). The CDR3 length is 16 residues. Germline loops: CDR1 MNHNS, CDR2 SASEGT. Trimming cost V 6 bases and J 5 bases, with 21 bases left between them.

The rearrangement uses TRBV13 and TRBJ2-3; D perhaps matches TRBD1 (6 bases). V lost 6 bases and J 2 bases, leaving 15 bases between the germline ends. The CDR3 is made up of 15 amino acids. In germline, CDR1 is PRHDT, CDR2 FYEKMQ (reference sequence). This CDR3 reads CASRKTGLDTDTQYF. The CDR3 DNA reads as TGTGCCAGCAGAAAAACAGGGCTCGACACAGATACGCAGTATTTT.

V is TRBV19 and J is TRBJ2-2; D is undetermined. This CDR3 is built from 12 residues. Germline V gives CDR1 LNHDA, CDR2 SQIVND (reference sequence). V was pared by 2 bases and J by 6 bases, with 4 bases between. CDR3 in DNA: TGTGCCAGTAGTATAAGGGCCGGGGAGCTGTTTTTT. This codes for CASSIRAGELFF. Full variable domain (outside the CDR3, taken from reference TRBV19 and TRBJ2-2): DGGITQSPKYLFRKEGQNVTLSCEQNLNHDAMYWYRQDPGQGLRLIYYSQIVNDFQKGDIAEGYSVSREKKESFPLTVTSAQKNPTAFYLCASSIRAGELFFGEGSRLTVL.

The chain combines TRBV27 with TRBJ1-2; no firm D call. Germline V gene lookup returns CDR1 MNHEY and CDR2 SMNVEV (reference sequence). V lost 8 bases and J 7 bases, leaving 11 bases between the germline ends. The CDR3 consists of 11 residues. The CDR3 DNA sequence: TGTGCCAGCTGGGCGCGAACTGGCTACACCTTC. This gives the protein CASWARTGYTF.

This chain connects TRBV19 to TRBJ1-2, with 9 bases identical to TRBD1. Trimming removed 8 bases from V and 2 bases from J; junction bases left unmatched: 12. The CDR3 is 16 amino acids. Germline CDR1 and CDR2: LNHDA and SQIVND (reference sequence). The CDR3: CASLPRPGQGNYGYTF. The CDR3 nucleotides are TGTGCCAGTCTTCCCCGACCGGGACAGGGAAACTATGGCTACACCTTC.

This clonotype was seen more than once but under ten times. The chain joins TRBV2 to TRBJ1-5; D is uncertain. This CDR3 contains 15 residues. V was clipped by 0 bases and J by 9 bases, with 15 bases between them. Germline V lookup: CDR1 SNHLY, CDR2 FYNNEI. CDR3 nucleotide sequence: TGTGCCAGCAGTGAAGCGCTTCGGCAGCCCGCGCCCCAGCATTTT. Its protein is CASSEALRQPAPQHF.

This clonotype was detected only a few times. The chain joins TRBV11-2 to TRBJ2-3; 13 bases align to TRBD2. V was pared by 5 bases and J by 1 base, with 9 bases of the junction left unmatched. The CDR3 length is 18 residues. Germline assignment: CDR1 SGHAT and CDR2 FQNNGV. The CDR3 DNA follows: TGTGCCAGCAGCCCTAGAAGCGGACTAGCGGGGGGCACAGATACGCAGTATTTT. As protein: CASSPRSGLAGGTDTQYF.

This clonotype came up many times. J is TRBJ2-7 and V is TRBV11-2; possible D gene TRBD1, 5 bases. The germline V and J ends were trimmed by 0 bases and 3 bases, with 15 bases remaining between them. Germline loops: CDR1 SGHAT, CDR2 FQNNGV. The CDR3 is 16 residues long. CDR3: CASSLDGRENYYEQYF. The CDR3 DNA reads as TGTGCCAGCAGCTTAGACGGCAGGGAAAACTACTACGAGCAGTACTTC.

The genes are TRBV5-1 and TRBJ2-2; D not resolved. The CDR3 has 15 residues. In germline, CDR1 is SGHRS, CDR2 YFSETQ. Trimming shortened V by 0 bases and J by 1 base, and 7 bases separated the two germline ends. The CDR3: CASSLEGLNTGELFF. The CDR3 DNA follows: TGCGCCAGCAGCTTGGAGGGCCTGAACACCGGGGAGCTGTTTTTT.

This clonotype was observed many times. The V call is TRBV12-3 or TRBV12-4, the J call TRBJ2-7; TRBD1 agrees at 10 bases. The junction had 12 bases not matched to a gene; V was cut back by 6 bases and J by 7 bases. The CDR3 totals 15 residues. The CDR3: CASSPGQGVPREQYF. The CDR3 nucleotides read TGTGCCAGCAGCCCCGGACAGGGGGTGCCGAGAGAGCAGTACTTC.

The chain recombines TRBV12-3 or TRBV12-4 with TRBJ1-2; a possible D gene is TRBD1 (5 bases). V lost 3 bases and J 8 bases, leaving 10 bases between the germline ends. This CDR3 region has 12 residues. CDR3: CASSFAGHGYTF. The CDR3 bases are TGTGCCAGCAGTTTTGCGGGGCACGGCTACACCTTC.

The V gene is TRBV5-6, the J gene TRBJ2-2; 8 bases map to TRBD1. Germline CDR1 reads SGHDT; CDR2 reads YYEEEE. The CDR3 loop spans 17 amino acids. V dropped 4 bases and J dropped 1; count of bases not matched to a gene: 9. Written as DNA, the CDR3 is TGTGCCAGCAGCCCTAATCCAGGGGGCATGAACACCGGGGAGCTGTTTTTT. Protein product: CASSPNPGGMNTGELFF. Together with reference TRBV5-6 and TRBJ2-2, the CDR3 gives the full variable domain: DAGVTQSPTHLIKTRGQQVTLRCSPKSGHDTVSWYQQALGQGPQFIFQYYEEEERQRGNFPDRFSGHQFPNYSSELNVNALLLGDSALYLCASSPNPGGMNTGELFFGEGSRLTVL.

This clonotype was picked up a small number of times. The chain links TRBV3-1 to TRBJ1-5, with D perhaps matching TRBD1 (5 bases). In germline, CDR1 is LGHDT, CDR2 YNNKEL (reference sequence). CDR3 length equals 14 residues. The ends were cut back, 1 base at V and 6 bases at J, with 10 bases in the middle. CDR3 nucleotides: TGTGCCAGCAGCCAAGGGGGACGTAGTCAGCCCCAGCATTTT. Its protein product is CASSQGGRSQPQHF.

The genes are TRBV20-1 and TRBJ2-1; 9 bases line up with TRBD2. V lost 0 bases, J lost 1 base, and 1 base stayed unmatched. This CDR3 is built from 15 residues. Germline assignment: CDR1 DFQATT and CDR2 SNEGSKA (reference sequence). CDR3 in DNA: TGCAGTGCTAGAGATCTAGCGGGATCCTACAATGAGCAGTTCTTC. This translates into CSARDLAGSYNEQFF.

This clonotype was counted only a few times. The J gene is TRBJ2-5, the V gene TRBV29-1; the match to TRBD1 covers 7 bases. The V and J ends lost 6 bases and 2 bases, in that order; junction bases with no gene match: 12. CDR1 SQVTM and CDR2 ANQGSEA come from the germline V gene. This CDR3 spans 15 amino acids. The CDR3 loop reads CSVSDGGRGQETQYF. The CDR3 DNA is TGCAGCGTCTCCGATGGGGGCAGGGGGCAAGAGACCCAGTACTTC.

This clonotype was seen ten or more times. This chain uses TRBV5-1 with TRBJ2-7; the D gene is possibly TRBD2 (6 bases). Trimming cost V 4 bases and J 3 bases, with 17 bases left between them. The CDR3 is 15 residues long. Germline loops: CDR1 SGHRS, CDR2 YFSETQ. CDR3 protein: CASSPEAGRGYEQYF. CDR3 nucleotide sequence: TGCGCCAGCAGCCCGGAGGCCGGGAGAGGCTACGAGCAGTACTTC.

This clonotype came up many times. The chain joins TRBV20-1 to TRBJ1-1; D may be TRBD1 (6 bases). Trimming took off 3 bases at V and 4 bases at J, with 9 bases between the two ends. The CDR3 is 12 amino acids. Germline V gene sequence: CDR1 DFQATT, CDR2 SNEGSKA (reference sequence). CDR3 DNA sequence: TGCAGTGCTAGTCTCAGGGGCACTGAAGCTTTCTTT. It yields the protein CSASLRGTEAFF.

This clonotype was recorded a few times. The rearrangement uses TRBV3-1 and TRBJ1-4; weak D call: TRBD1 (6 bases). V lost 4 bases to trimming and J lost 7 bases, with 10 bases between them. The CDR3 is 13 residues long. Germline CDR1 reads LGHDT; CDR2 reads YNNKEL (reference sequence). The CDR3 DNA reads as TGTGCCAGCAGCCCCGGGGGCTCTGAAAAACTGTTTTTT. This gives the protein CASSPGGSEKLFF. Using reference TRBV3-1 and TRBJ1-4 for the parts outside the CDR3, the full variable domain is DTAVSQTPKYLVTQMGNDKSIKCEQNLGHDTMYWYKQDSKKFLKIMFSYNNKELIINETVPNRFSPKSPDKAHLNLHINSLELGDSAVYFCASSPGGSEKLFFGSGTQLSVL.

The rearrangement uses TRBV12-3 or TRBV12-4 and TRBJ2-1, with a tentative D call TRBD2 (6 bases). The CDR3 is made up of 15 amino acids. V was pared by 5 bases and J by 0 bases, with 11 bases between. CDR3 sequence reads: CASSPQRVSYNEQFF. The CDR3 bases are TGTGCCAGCAGTCCGCAGCGGGTCTCCTACAATGAGCAGTTCTTC.

This clonotype was found a few times. The CDR3 nucleotides are TGCAGTGCCAAGACCAGGGTAGAGGGCACTGAAGCTTTCTTT. Translating gives CSAKTRVEGTEAFF. The V call is TRBV20-1, the J call TRBJ1-1; perhaps TRBD1 as D (5 bases). The CDR3 is 14 amino acids. V lost 6 bases, J lost 4 bases, and 18 bases lay in between. Per the germline V gene, CDR1 is DFQATT and CDR2 is SNEGSKA (reference sequence).

This clonotype has just a few counts. The genes are TRBV29-1 and TRBJ2-5; 10 bases match TRBD2. Germline CDR1 SQVTM, CDR2 ANQGSEA. V trimming: 1 base; J trimming: 0 bases; junction bases outside the gene matches: 5. CDR3 length: 16 amino acids. CDR3 nucleotide sequence: TGCAGCGTTGAAGTAGCGGGAGGACCGCACCAAGAGACCCAGTACTTC. Its translation: CSVEVAGGPHQETQYF.

This clonotype was detected ten times or more. The J gene is TRBJ2-5, the V gene TRBV6-2 or TRBV6-3; 12 bases agree with TRBD2. CDR1 is MNHEY, CDR2 SVGEGT, per germline. The trim removed 5 bases at V and 5 bases at J, leaving 6 bases unmatched. CDR3 size: 15 residues. The CDR3 DNA follows: TGTGCCAGCAGTCCAAGACTAGCGGGAGACGAGACCCAGTACTTC. It specifies CASSPRLAGDETQYF.

This clonotype was observed a few times. The gene calls are TRBV15 and TRBJ1-5, with TRBD1 matching over 8 bases. Losses at the gene ends were 5 bases for V and 7 bases for J; bases not matched to a gene: 7. The length of the CDR3 is 14 residues. Germline V gives CDR1 LNHNV, CDR2 YYDKDF (reference sequence). CDR3 loop: CATSEGQGRQPQHF. The CDR3, as DNA: TGTGCCACCAGCGAAGGACAGGGCCGGCAGCCCCAGCATTTT.

This clonotype appeared a single time. A clone one base away is much larger, so this may be a read error. This chain uses TRBV9 with TRBJ2-1, with D unresolved. Trimming removed 0 bases at V and 8 bases at J, with 6 bases between. From germline, CDR1 is SGDLS and CDR2 YYNGEE. This CDR3 has 12 amino acids. The CDR3 DNA reads as TGTGCCAGCAGCGTAGGGGTTGATGAGCAGTTCTTC. As protein: CASSVGVDEQFF.

In this sample, this clonotype turned up many times. The rearrangement links TRBV11-2 to TRBJ2-7; 11 nucleotides match TRBD1. Germline CDR1 is SGHAT and CDR2 is FQNNGV. The CDR3 runs to 16 residues. The trim removed 5 bases at V and 5 bases at J, leaving 11 bases unmatched. The CDR3 coding sequence is TGTGCCAGCAGCGGACAGGGGGCCTCTACTCGAAACGAGCAGTACTTC. It is translated as CASSGQGASTRNEQYF.

This clonotype was observed a single time. A much bigger clone sits one base away, suggesting this may be a read error. V usage is TRBV11-2 and J usage is TRBJ2-1; no clear D. The J call is doubtful: the DNA matches TRBJ2-7 better. Per germline, CDR1 SGHAT and CDR2 FQNNGV. The CDR3 totals 16 residues. The CDR3: CASSRVGVVNYNEQYF. The CDR3 DNA is TGTGCCAGCAGCCGGGTAGGCGTAGTTAACTACAATGAGCAGTACTTC.

This clonotype has just a few counts. V gene TRBV6-1 combines with J gene TRBJ1-1; 7 positions agree with TRBD1. Germline loops: CDR1 MNHNS, CDR2 SASEGT. V dropped 3 bases and J dropped 10; count of bases not matched to a gene: 8. CDR3 length: 13 residues. CDR3 sequence reads: CASSEEDRSVAFF. CDR3 DNA sequence: TGTGCCAGCAGTGAGGAGGACAGGAGTGTAGCTTTCTTT.

This clonotype was counted a few times. The chain has TRBV5-1 and TRBJ2-1, with 11 bases fitting TRBD2. V trimming: 6 bases; J trimming: 7 bases; junction bases outside the gene matches: 9. There are 15 residues in the CDR3. The V gene's germline CDR1 is SGHRS and CDR2 YFSETQ. The CDR3 region is CASTLLAGVGNEQFF. The CDR3 region has the DNA TGCGCCAGCACCCTACTAGCGGGAGTTGGTAATGAGCAGTTCTTC.

The chain recombines TRBV9 with TRBJ2-2; D may be TRBD2 (5 bases). CDR3 size: 14 residues. From germline, CDR1 is SGDLS and CDR2 YYNGEE. V lost 0 bases, J lost 7 bases, and 10 bases lay in between. CDR3 region: CASSVEASIGELFF. CDR3 coding DNA: TGTGCCAGCAGCGTAGAGGCTAGCATCGGGGAGCTGTTTTTT.